The T cell receptor beta chain under discussion was sequenced for a study of cytomegalovirus exposure and HLA in healthy donors. The primer mix had 60 Vbeta and 13 Jbeta primers. This table comes from immunoSEQ multiplex PCR, and its TCRdb copy is limited to in-frame clones, with some not included. This sample's clone table lists approximately 60,000 clones. The germline gives CDR1 SQVTM, CDR2 ANQGSEA. The CDR3 is 14 amino acids. Trimming cost V 5 bases and J 9 bases, with 22 bases left between them. At the time of sampling, donors were nominally healthy, though unrecorded immune exposures were likely. Worth noting for this clone: No antigen is known for it.

Study outcomes and limitations: A link between a missense DCLRE1C variant and TCR beta V- and J-gene trimming emerged from a later analysis.

This sequence originates from a young man in good health and CMV-seropositive. The material sequenced was PBMCs. This chain uses TRBV29-1 with TRBJ2-5, with a weak D call TRBD2 (7 bases). CDR3 sequence reads: CSVTGGGGSRAQYF. CDR3 sequence (DNA): TGCAGCGTTACAGGAGGGGGGGGCTCTAGGGCCCAGTACTTC.